This T cell receptor (beta chain) is drawn from a study of cytomegalovirus exposure and HLA in healthy donors. Study results and caveats: A few CMV-associated chains were confirmed in vitro to be specific for CMV antigens. Information on immune exposure was restricted to one variable (CMV serostatus). A classifier reportedly called cytomegalovirus status with high sensitivity and specificity. Among TCR beta chains, those listed as cytomegalovirus-associated numbered about 160.

For this clone: Antigen unknown.

Primers included in the PCR were 60 Vbeta and 13 Jbeta primers. Profiled with immunoSEQ multiplex PCR; TCRdb holds only in-frame clones, not every one. The sample has approximately 150,000 clones; roughly 80% are singletons. CDR3 length equals 17 residues. The V gene's germline CDR1 is SGHAT and CDR2 FQNNGV. Trimming took 3 bases from V and 6 from J; bases not matched to a gene: 12. Material for sequencing was PBMCs. The sequence was obtained from a man younger than 45 in good health and CMV-seropositive. The chain carries TRBV11-2 and TRBJ2-1, with TRBD2 matching over 9 bases. The CDR3 region is CASSLGASGRPGNEQFF. CDR3 in DNA: TGTGCCAGCAGCTTGGGGGCCAGCGGGAGGCCGGGCAATGAGCAGTTCTTC.